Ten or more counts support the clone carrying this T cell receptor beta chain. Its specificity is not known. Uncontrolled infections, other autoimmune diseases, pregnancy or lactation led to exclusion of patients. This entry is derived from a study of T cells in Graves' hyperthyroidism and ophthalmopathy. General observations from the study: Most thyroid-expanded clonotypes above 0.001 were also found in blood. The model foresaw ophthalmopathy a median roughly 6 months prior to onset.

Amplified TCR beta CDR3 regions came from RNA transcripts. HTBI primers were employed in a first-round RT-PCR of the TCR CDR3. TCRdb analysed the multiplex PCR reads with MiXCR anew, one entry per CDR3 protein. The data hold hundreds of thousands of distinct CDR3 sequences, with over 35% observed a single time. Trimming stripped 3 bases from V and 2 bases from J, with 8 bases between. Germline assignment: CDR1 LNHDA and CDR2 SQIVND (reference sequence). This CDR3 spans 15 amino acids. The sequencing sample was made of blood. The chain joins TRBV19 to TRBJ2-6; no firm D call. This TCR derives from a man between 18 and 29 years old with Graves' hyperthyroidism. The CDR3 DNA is TGTGCCAGTAGTATGGACCCCGCTGGGGCCAACGTCCTGACTTTC. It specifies CASSMDPAGANVLTF.